The entry below describes one TCR beta chain. Participants, roughly 18 to 90 years old, spanned fewer than 25 US areas. Donors of Cohort 3 who recovered were those that had two negative PCRs, clearance, or symptom resolution. This sample was included in a study of blood T cell repertoires in COVID-19. Overall study context: Italy, Spain and the United States were the sources of the convalescent and acute COVID-19 samples. T cells, B-cell-depleted T cells, or PBMCs supplied cDNA or gDNA.

The repertoire was sequenced with immunoSEQ multiplex PCR; TCRdb's copy has only in-frame clones and lacks some. The table has about 290,000 clones, roughly 90% seen once. Trimming removed 2 bases at V and 3 bases at J, with 10 bases between. The CDR3 spans 14 residues. CDR1 and CDR2 (germline): KGHSH, LQKENI. V gene TRBV18 combines with J gene TRBJ1-1; no clear D. The sample consisted of PBMCs or T cells enriched from blood (not recorded which). The clonotype was recovered from a woman in her forties who had recovered from COVID-19. The CDR3 loop is CASSPYGEDTEAFF. In DNA form, the CDR3 reads TGTGCCAGCTCACCATACGGTGAGGACACTGAAGCTTTCTTT.